This TCR beta chain is drawn from a study of blood T cell repertoires in COVID-19. Study overall: From the United States, Italy and Spain came samples of acute and convalescent COVID-19.

Profiling relied on immunoSEQ multiplex PCR, and the TCRdb table lists in-frame clones only, not all of them. The sample yields 150,000 to 190,000 clones, around four fifths seen once. The CDR3 has 13 residues. Material for sequencing was peripheral blood. The origin of this receptor is a woman older than 75 with acute or convalescent COVID-19. The V call is TRBV21-1, the J call TRBJ1-1. TRBV21-1 is recorded as a pseudogene. The CDR3 region has the DNA TGTGCCAGCAGGAGGGGAGGGGACACTGAAGCTTTCTTT. Amino acid sequence: CASRRGGDTEAFF.